The source of this T cell receptor (beta chain) is a study of vaccination and CD4 T cells after COVID-19. This CDR3 has 14 amino acids. J gave up 5 bases and V 7 bases, and 8 bases lay outside the gene matches. Germline CDR1 and CDR2: MNHNS and SASEGT. The assay that was used to sequence DNA from cultured CD4+ T cells was the Oncomine TCR Beta short-read assay. Each CDR3 protein gets one entry after TCRdb re-called the PCR reads with MiXCR. The sample lists over 20,000 distinct CDR3 sequences, approximately 40% occurring once. Sample treatment: roughly nine-day PBMC culture with coronavirus spike peptide pools or control peptides (ViraFEST assay). Of note for this clonotype: Its antigen is still unknown.

Sequencing used CD4+ T cells from blood, cultured in vitro. The clonotype was recovered from a human donor who had recovered from COVID-19. The rearrangement uses TRBV6-1 and TRBJ2-7, with 10 bases aligning to TRBD1. Here the CDR3 reads CASKPGQGRDEQYF. For the CDR3, the DNA is TGTGCCAGCAAACCGGGACAGGGGCGCGACGAGCAGTACTTC.